This T cell receptor beta chain emerged from a study of cytomegalovirus exposure and HLA in healthy donors. The CDR3 is 14 amino acids. The germline V gene has CDR1 MNHEY and CDR2 SVGAGI. V was clipped by 5 bases and J by 4 bases; unmatched bases: 5. 60 Vbeta and 13 Jbeta primers were used in PCR. The data were produced by immunoSEQ multiplex PCR, yet TCRdb's version contains in-frame clones alone and is incomplete. Here the sample spans some 180,000 clones, approximately 80% being singletons. To note about this clone: The target antigen is unknown.

General observations from the study: Altogether, about 160 TCR beta chains were recorded as cytomegalovirus-associated.

Sequencing was done on a sample of PBMCs. The receptor was isolated from a girl aged 5 to 17 in good health and CMV-seropositive. The chain combines TRBV6-5 with TRBJ2-7, with TRBD2 matching over 10 bases. The DNA of the CDR3 is TGTGCCAGCAGTCCCCAAGCGGGAGGGTACGAGCAGTACTTC. Its translation: CASSPQAGGYEQYF.